The 2 T cell receptor beta chains listed next were all sequenced from one sample in a study of tumor-infiltrating lymphocytes in primary liver carcinoma (dated by TCRdb to the late 2010s). The sequencer was an Illumina HiSeq 2500. Starting from around 520 ng total RNA, TCRbeta-specific cDNA was produced by reverse transcription with a constant-region primer and ProtoScript II reverse transcriptase. Construction of the TCRbeta libraries relied on three nested rounds of multiplex PCR, following a slightly modified ARM-PCR procedure. Multiplex TRBV1-TRBV30 forward primers and a Cbeta reverse primer were used in the first two PCR rounds, each of which was run for 9 to 11 cycles. TCRdb reworked the public reads: Q25 trimming with fastp, MiXCR clone assembly, productive beta chains retained. CDR3 protein sequences are deduplicated, and each keeps its most common genes and DNA. The sample table records some 190,000 distinct CDR3 sequences; roughly 60% of these occur just once. The leading ten clones occupy approximately 65% of the sample.

RNA from unsorted whole blood was extracted with TRIzol reagent, and germline DNA was obtained with the DNeasy Blood & Tissue kit. The material sequenced was peripheral blood. The receptor set was obtained from a man aged 35 to 55 with primary liver carcinoma and hepatitis B virus infection.

This clonotype was seen many times. The V gene is TRBV10-2, the J gene TRBJ2-1, with TRBD1 identical over 10 bases. CDR1 is WSHSY and CDR2 is SAAADI in the germline V gene. V gave up 6 bases and J gave up 7 bases; unmatched junction bases: 9. CDR3 length: 15 residues. CDR3 sequence: CASSLPGQGSNEQFF. DNA of the CDR3: TGCGCCAGCAGCTTACCGGGACAGGGGAGTAATGAGCAGTTCTTC.

About this clonotype: The CDR3 does not end in the conserved phenylalanine or tryptophan, so this is likely a read error. The genes are TRBV11-2 and TRBJ1-1; no clear D gene. Germline V gives CDR1 SGHAT, CDR2 FQNNGV. V shed 3 bases and J shed 0 bases, with 8 bases lying between them. There are 14 residues in the CDR3. The CDR3 sequence: CASSLGEVNTEAFV. Written as DNA, the CDR3 is TGTGCCAGCAGCTTGGGCGAAGTGAACACTGAAGCTTTCGTT.